These 17 T cell receptor beta chains were all obtained from the same sample, sequenced in a study of human T cells and chemical hapten exposure. TCRdb redid the calling of the RACE reads with MiXCR, one entry per CDR3 protein. Of 180,000 or so distinct CDR3 sequences in the sample, roughly 30% were seen once. Time point described: pre-sensitization, week 0. Described treatment: therapeutic diphenylcyclopropenone sensitization with weekly scalp DPC. The starting material was whole blood, obtained in connection with sensitization to the hapten diphenylcyclopropenone (DPC). These receptors all come from a woman under 40 with alopecia areata. Some clones in this sample may be carry-over from other donors' samples.

Points on this clonotype: Without the conserved terminal phenylalanine or tryptophan, this CDR3 likely stems from a read error. This sequence joins TRBV6-1 and TRBJ2-7; D may be TRBD2 (6 bases). Trimming pared 4 bases from V and 2 bases from J, leaving 15 bases between. This CDR3 comprises 15 residues. Germline assignment: CDR1 MNHNS and CDR2 SASEGT. The CDR3 loop is CASSGGVSHPYEQYL. CDR3 coding DNA: TGTGCCAGCAGTGGGGGGGTATCGCACCCCTACGAGCAGTACCTC.

The chain uses TRBV28 and TRBJ2-2; the D is unclear. V was pared by 6 bases and J by 3 bases, with 5 bases between. The germline CDR1 and CDR2 sequences are MDHEN and SYDVKM. The CDR3 is made up of 12 amino acids. For the CDR3, the DNA is TGTGCCAGCAGCCGGGACACCGGGGAGCTGTTTTTT. This gives the protein CASSRDTGELFF. Together with reference TRBV28 and TRBJ2-2, the CDR3 gives the full variable domain: DVKVTQSSRYLVKRTGEKVFLECVQDMDHENMFWYRQDPGLGLRLIYFSYDVKMKEKGDIPEGYSVSREKKERFSLILESASTNQTSMYLCASSRDTGELFFGEGSRLTVL.

The rearrangement uses TRBV5-6 and TRBJ1-3; no reliable D call. Per the germline V gene, CDR1 is SGHDT and CDR2 is YYEEEE. The CDR3 sequence is 16 residues long. Between the trimmed V and J ends, which lost 2 bases and 2 bases, there was a span of 14 bases. In DNA form, the CDR3 reads TGTGCCAGCAGCTTTCTCAGCACCGTAGCTGGAAACACCATATATTTT. This translates into CASSFLSTVAGNTIYF.

This clonotype was recorded a few times. This CDR3 reads CASSITREGRGEQFF. CDR3 in DNA: TGTGCCAGTAGTATAACGCGGGAGGGCCGAGGAGAGCAGTTCTTC. The chain joins TRBV19 to TRBJ2-1; 9 nucleotides align to TRBD2. Germline CDR1 reads LNHDA; CDR2 reads SQIVND (reference sequence). The CDR3 runs to 15 residues. V was pared by 2 bases and J by 10 bases, with 9 bases of the junction left unmatched.

This clonotype was recorded many times. The chain recombines TRBV12-5 with TRBJ2-4; 7 bases map to TRBD1. Germline V gives CDR1 LGHNT, CDR2 FRNRAP. J lost 1 base, V lost 7 bases, and 4 bases had no gene match. The CDR3 runs to 14 residues. CDR3 amino acids: CASAEQGAKNIQYF. The CDR3 region has the DNA TGTGCTAGTGCAGAACAGGGGGCCAAAAACATTCAGTACTTC.

This clonotype was seen at least ten times. CDR3 region: CASSSARGGPTGELFF. The CDR3 DNA sequence: TGTGCCAGCAGCTCTGCGCGTGGGGGACCCACCGGGGAGCTGTTTTTT. V gene TRBV5-4 combines with J gene TRBJ2-2, with D possibly called TRBD1 or TRBD2 (5 bases each). There are 16 residues in the CDR3. In germline, CDR1 is SGHNT, CDR2 YYREEE (reference sequence). The ends were cut back, 3 bases at V and 4 bases at J, with 16 bases in the middle.

The gene calls are TRBV19 and TRBJ2-2, with a possible D match to TRBD2 (6 bases). The ends were cut back, 8 bases at V and 1 base at J, with 14 bases in the middle. Germline V CDR1 and CDR2: LNHDA, SQIVND (reference sequence). The CDR3 is 15 amino acids. This chain's CDR3 is CASHPGGMNTGELFF. DNA of the CDR3: TGTGCCAGTCACCCTGGGGGGATGAACACCGGGGAGCTGTTTTTT. The variable domain in full, completed from reference TRBV19 and TRBJ2-2, reads DGGITQSPKYLFRKEGQNVTLSCEQNLNHDAMYWYRQDPGQGLRLIYYSQIVNDFQKGDIAEGYSVSREKKESFPLTVTSAQKNPTAFYLCASHPGGMNTGELFFGEGSRLTVL.

This clonotype turned up a few times. The rearrangement uses TRBV10-2 and TRBJ2-3; 9 bases map to TRBD2. Unmatched junction bases numbered 11, after V lost 8 bases and J lost 2 bases. Germline V lookup: CDR1 WSHSY, CDR2 SAAADI. This CDR3 comprises 16 residues. DNA of the CDR3: TGCGCCAGCCGCCCCCTCCTAGCGGGGATCACAGATACGCAGTATTTT. It codes for CASRPLLAGITDTQYF.

The count of this clonotype is one. The rearrangement uses TRBV5-1 and TRBJ2-7, with 13 positions matching TRBD2. Losses at the gene ends were 6 bases for V and 4 bases for J; bases not matched to a gene: 7. This CDR3 spans 15 amino acids. Germline loops: CDR1 SGHRS, CDR2 YFSETQ. CDR3 amino acids: CASTDGTSGMYEQYF. DNA of the CDR3: TGCGCCAGCACCGACGGGACTAGCGGGATGTACGAGCAGTACTTC.

This chain connects TRBV30 to TRBJ1-4; D is uncertain. This CDR3 comprises 12 residues. V was shortened by 2 bases and J by 7 bases, with 8 bases between the two germline ends. Germline V gives CDR1 GTSNPN, CDR2 SVGIG (reference sequence). CDR3 coding DNA: TGTGCCTGGAGTCTAGGGTTTGAAAAACTGTTTTTT. Residues: CAWSLGFEKLFF.

This chain connects TRBV20-1 to TRBJ2-5; possible D gene TRBD2, 5 bases. The V end lost 4 bases, the J end lost 5 bases, and 14 bases lay between the germline ends. From germline, CDR1 is DFQATT and CDR2 SNEGSKA (reference sequence). CDR3 length equals 13 residues. The CDR3 loop reads CSANREGGETQYF. The CDR3 DNA reads as TGCAGTGCTAATAGAGAGGGCGGGGAGACCCAGTACTTC.

In its sample, this clonotype was seen a few times. The chain links TRBV4-2 to TRBJ2-7, with D perhaps TRBD1 or TRBD2 (6 bases each). V was cut by 5 bases and J by 6 bases, with 17 bases left in between. The CDR3 runs 14 residues. Germline V CDR1 and CDR2: LGHNA, YNFKEQ. In DNA form, the CDR3 reads TGTGCCAGCAGCTTTCCGGGGGCGTCTCGCGAGCAGTACTTC. It yields the protein CASSFPGASREQYF.

This clonotype appeared a few times. The chain joins TRBV24-1 to TRBJ1-1; the match to TRBD1 covers 10 bases. This CDR3 region has 16 residues. With 3 bases clipped from V and 4 bases from J, the junction kept 7 bases outside the gene matches. Germline V gene sequence: CDR1 KGHDR, CDR2 SFDVKD. The CDR3 here is CATSDRPGQGSTEAFF. DNA of the CDR3: TGTGCCACCAGTGATCGCCCGGGACAGGGGTCCACTGAAGCTTTCTTT.

This clonotype has at least ten counts. The chain uses TRBV28 and TRBJ2-1, with D possibly matching TRBD1 (6 bases). The CDR3 runs 17 residues. V was trimmed by 5 bases and J by 0 bases, leaving 17 bases between them. Germline CDR1 is MDHEN and CDR2 is SYDVKM. This CDR3 reads CASSTRLQGSSYNEQFF. Written as DNA, the CDR3 is TGTGCCAGCAGTACCCGTTTACAGGGCAGCTCCTACAATGAGCAGTTCTTC.

The rearrangement joins TRBV5-1 to TRBJ2-1; the D gene is possibly TRBD1 (5 bases). The CDR3 totals 14 residues. Per the germline V gene, CDR1 is SGHRS and CDR2 is YFSETQ. The germline V and J ends were trimmed by 0 bases and 10 bases, with 14 bases remaining between them. The CDR3 here is CASSLGGLRPEQFF. The CDR3 bases are TGCGCCAGCAGCTTGGGGGGCCTTAGACCGGAGCAGTTCTTC.

This clonotype appeared a few times. The rearrangement links TRBV7-3 to TRBJ2-1; TRBD1 matches 10 bases. Germline-derived CDR1 and CDR2 are SGHTA and FQGTGA. The V segment lost 5 bases and the J segment 5 bases; nucleotides outside the gene matches: 6. The CDR3 spans 15 residues. The CDR3 DNA reads as TGTGCCAGCAGCGGGAGGGGGACAGGGGACAATGAGCAGTTCTTC. This gives the protein CASSGRGTGDNEQFF.

The V call is TRBV20-1, the J call TRBJ1-2; 8 bases are a match to TRBD1. V lost 3 bases and J lost 8; bases outside the gene matches: 14. CDR1 DFQATT and CDR2 SNEGSKA come from the germline V gene (reference sequence). The CDR3 has 15 residues. CDR3 nucleotide sequence: TGCAGTGCTAGGCCACCTTCAGGGGGCGCTTACGGCTACACCTTC. This gives the protein CSARPPSGGAYGYTF.